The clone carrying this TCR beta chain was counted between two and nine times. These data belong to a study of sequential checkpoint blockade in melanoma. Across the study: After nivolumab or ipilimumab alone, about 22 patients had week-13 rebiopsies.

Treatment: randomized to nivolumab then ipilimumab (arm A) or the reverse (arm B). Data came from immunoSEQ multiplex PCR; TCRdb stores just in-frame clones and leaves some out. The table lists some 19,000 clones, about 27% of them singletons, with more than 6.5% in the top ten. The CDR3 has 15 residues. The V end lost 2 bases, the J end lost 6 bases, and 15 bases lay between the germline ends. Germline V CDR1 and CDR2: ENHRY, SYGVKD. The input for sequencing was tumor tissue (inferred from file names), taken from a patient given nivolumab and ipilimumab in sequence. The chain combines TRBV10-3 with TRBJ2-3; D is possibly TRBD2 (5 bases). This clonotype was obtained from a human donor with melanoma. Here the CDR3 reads CAISETGPPGDTQYF. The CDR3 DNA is TGTGCCATCAGTGAGACGGGCCCCCCGGGGGATACGCAGTATTTT.